This is a list of T cell receptor beta chains from one sample in a study of T cell responses to AZD1222 COVID-19 vaccine. Sequencing used immunoSEQ multiplex PCR; TCRdb keeps in-frame clones, though not all of them. The data contain about 150,000 clones, 90% of them singletons. The sequencing used peripheral blood, collected on day 0 of AZD1222 vaccination. These receptor sequences come from an adult in good health. Both conserved end residues are part of each CDR3. D genes are given only for firm matches. Size is omitted from some rows. Given values are once, few, many or a class for expanded clones.

V gene	CDR3 length	D gene	J gene	clone size	CDR3 DNA	CDR3 protein
TRBV2	14	TRBD1	TRBJ1-2	NA	TGTGCCAGCAGGGAACAGGGGCATGACTATGGCTACACCTTC	CASREQGHDYGYTF
TRBV11-3	17	NA	TRBJ1-2	NA	TGTGCCAGCAGCTTAGAAAAAGGCCTACTTAAGAACTATGGCTACACCTTC	CASSLEKGLLKNYGYTF
TRBV27	14	TRBD1	TRBJ1-4	few	TGTGCCAGCGGGGAGTTTGGGACAGGGGAAAAACTGTTTTTT	CASGEFGTGEKLFF
TRBV11-3	14	TRBD1	TRBJ1-4	once	TGTGCCAGCTGGTCAGGGACAGGAAATGAAAAACTGTTTTTT	CASWSGTGNEKLFF
TRBV6-5	13	NA	TRBJ1-2	once	TGTGCCAGCAGCTTAGGGTTAAACTATGGCTACACCTTC	CASSLGLNYGYTF
TRBV2	14	TRBD2	TRBJ2-7	few	TGTGCCAGCAGTGATGTTGGGGGGGCCTACGAGCAGTACTTC	CASSDVGGAYEQYF
TRBV5-1	17	TRBD2	TRBJ2-5	NA	TGCGCCAGCAGCTTGGCGGGCGGGGGGGCTTCACAAGAGACCCAGTACTTC	CASSLAGGGASQETQYF
TRBV5-1	14	NA	TRBJ2-7	NA	TGCGCCAGCAGCTTGGCGGACCGAAGCTACGAGCAGTACTTC	CASSLADRSYEQYF
TRBV6-6	12	NA	TRBJ2-7	NA	TGTGCCAGCAAAAACGGGCCATACGAGCAGTACTTC	CASKNGPYEQYF
TRBV19	14	NA	TRBJ1-4	NA	TGTGCCAGTATTCCCGCAGGGTTAACTGGAAAACTGTTTTTT	CASIPAGLTGKLFF
TRBV2	13	NA	TRBJ1-6	few	TGTGCCAGCAGTGGGGGGGTAGGGTCACCCCTCCACTTT	CASSGGVGSPLHF
TRBV7-2	14	NA	TRBJ1-2	NA	TGTGCCAGCAGCACACCCCATACAGATCGGGGCTACACCTTC	CASSTPHTDRGYTF
TRBV7-9	17	TRBD1	TRBJ2-3	once	TGTGCCAGCAGCCCGTTCTACAGGGGAGTCAGCACAGATACGCAGTATTTT	CASSPFYRGVSTDTQYF
TRBV13	13	NA	TRBJ1-2	NA	TGTGCCAGCAGCTCAGGGTTAGACTATGGCTACACCTTC	CASSSGLDYGYTF
TRBV5-6	15	NA	TRBJ1-2	NA	TGTGCCAGCAGCTTGTGGGTGGTGGGAGACTATGGCTACACCTTC	CASSLWVVGDYGYTF
TRBV3-1/TRBV3-2	12	TRBD1	TRBJ1-2	NA	TGTGCCAGCAGTCCGACAGGGAGCGGCTACACCTTC	CASSPTGSGYTF
TRBV5-6	11	NA	TRBJ2-3	NA	TGTGCCAGCAGCCGCACAGATACGCAGTATTTT	CASSRTDTQYF
TRBV11-3	17	NA	TRBJ2-2	once	TGTGCCAGCAGCTTAGATTCCAGGGGACGCCACACCGGGGAGCTGTTTTTT	CASSLDSRGRHTGELFF
TRBV7-9	15	NA	TRBJ1-3	NA	TGTGCCAGCAGCTCCCCTGCGAATGGGGGAAACACCATATATTTT	CASSSPANGGNTIYF
TRBV14	13	NA	TRBJ1-1	NA	TGTGCCAGCAGCCGGGCCCGGAACACTGAAGCTTTCTTT	CASSRARNTEAFF
TRBV6-2/TRBV6-3	12	NA	TRBJ1-2	NA	TGTGCCAGCAGTCCCGGAGGGACTGGCTACACCTTC	CASSPGGTGYTF
TRBV4-2	13	NA	TRBJ1-5	NA	TGTGCCAGCAGCCAAGGGCCGGATCAGCCCCAGCATTTT	CASSQGPDQPQHF
TRBV2	15	NA	TRBJ2-7	NA	TGTGCCAGCAGGTACAGGGTCCGGAGCTCCTACGAGCAGTACTTC	CASRYRVRSSYEQYF
TRBV2	17	NA	TRBJ2-1	NA	TGTGCCAGCAGTGAGTCCCTTTCAGGGTTGGGGTACAATGAGCAGTTCTTC	CASSESLSGLGYNEQFF
TRBV6-5	14	NA	TRBJ2-7	many	TGTGCCAGCAGTTCCTCAGGTAAAGGTTACGAGCAGTACTTC	CASSSSGKGYEQYF